These T cell receptor beta chains were read from a single sample in a study of OX40 agonist ivuxolimab in advanced cancers. The assay was immunoSEQ multiplex PCR, and TCRdb's table has in-frame clones only and misses some. Among about 98,000 clones, approximately 93% were seen once, and the ten largest hold 0.26%. Sequenced here: CD4+ or CD8+ T cells sorted from blood, sampled in a trial of the OX40 agonist ivuxolimab. The receptors derive from an adult with an advanced solid tumor such as melanoma, head and neck, liver or kidney cancer. The CDR3 runs from the conserved cysteine through the conserved F or W. The D gene is left open where the match is weak. A row's size may be missing; if present it is once, few, many or a size class.

NA	NA	TRBV5-1	TRBJ1-1	TGCGCCAGCAGCTTGCTTGGGTCGGGGGCTGAAGCTTTCTTT	CASSLLGSGAEAFF
NA	TRBD1	TRBV4-3	TRBJ2-1	TGCGCCAGGAGGGGGCAGAACAATGAGCAGTTCTTC	CARRGQNNEQFF
NA	NA	TRBV11-3	TRBJ2-7	TGTGCCAGCAGCTTGGGTAGGGCCCCCTACGAGCAGTACTTC	CASSLGRAPYEQYF
NA	NA	TRBV6-6	TRBJ2-2	TGTGCCAGCAACTACTTCACCGGGGAGCTGTTTTTT	CASNYFTGELFF
NA	TRBD2	TRBV5-1	TRBJ2-1	TGCGCCAGCAGCTTGGCCAGTAGCGGGAGCGGCAATGAGCAGTTCTTC	CASSLASSGSGNEQFF
NA	TRBD2	TRBV28	TRBJ2-3	TGTGCCAGCAGTTTATTAGGGGAGCGGGGGAGCACAGATACGCAGTATTTT	CASSLLGERGSTDTQYF
NA	NA	TRBV2	TRBJ1-2	TGTGCCAGCAGTTTTAACAGGAACTATGGCTACACCTTC	CASSFNRNYGYTF
NA	NA	TRBV28	TRBJ2-6	TGTGCCAGCAGTTTATACGGCTCTGGGGCCAACGTCCTGACTTTC	CASSLYGSGANVLTF
NA	TRBD2	TRBV14	TRBJ2-5	TGTGCCAGCAGCCAGGGCGTCACTAGCGGGCAAGAGACCCAGTACTTC	CASSQGVTSGQETQYF
NA	NA	TRBV6-5	TRBJ2-7	TGTGCCAGCAGTACCTGGGACGCCACCTACGAGCAGTACTTC	CASSTWDATYEQYF
NA	NA	TRBV28	TRBJ1-5	TGTGCCACCAGATGGGGGGAAGGTCAGCCCCAGCATTTT	CATRWGEGQPQHF
NA	NA	TRBV20-1	TRBJ1-1	TGCAGTGCTGCAACCCAGGGTGAAGCTTTCTTT	CSAATQGEAFF
once	NA	TRBV7-9	TRBJ1-5	TGTGCCAGCAGCTTATCGCAGGGAGACCAGCCCCAGCATTTT	CASSLSQGDQPQHF
NA	NA	TRBV2	TRBJ1-2	TGTGCCAGCAGTGTAGCCCCCGGAGGCGGGAACTATGGCTACACCTTC	CASSVAPGGGNYGYTF
NA	NA	TRBV7-2	TRBJ2-2	TGTGCCAGCAGCTTAACTACGAACACCGGGGAGCTGTTTTTT	CASSLTTNTGELFF
once	NA	TRBV28	TRBJ2-5	TGTGCCAGCAGTCGAGAGACCCAGTACTTC	CASSRETQYF